This T cell receptor beta chain came from a study of cytomegalovirus exposure and HLA in healthy donors (dated by TCRdb to 2015 to 2018). Broadly, across the study: An earlier analysis of some 600 of the donors reported 276 Gb of sequence data and 117 million unique TCR beta sequences obtained from about 180 million T cells. An early release covering roughly 640 HLA-typed donors comprised roughly 300 gigabases of sequencing data and tens of millions of unique TCR sequences. Of the 300 to 500 genotyped donors, roughly 76% were placed in the genetic ancestry cluster associated with self-reported Caucasian donors. The study was designed to test whether signatures of past pathogen exposure could be identified by cataloging public T cell receptors. The T cell repertoires of around 670 subjects were profiled by immunosequencing and related to cytomegalovirus serostatus. A separate validation cohort of about 110 different subjects was used in addition to the roughly 720-subject first cohort. High-throughput TCR immunosequencing, statistical association of individual TCRs with disease status, and machine learning were combined to predict cytomegalovirus infection status. In a later analysis, previously published TCR beta repertoires from 600 to 850 donors were re-analyzed and high-resolution HLA genotyping was added so that TCR occurrence patterns could be studied. Rather than using new phenotypic data, the later analysis identified candidate immune exposures from TCR beta sequences and from how often those sequences occurred across donors. To decide whether each TCR beta V gene segment behaved as functional or pseudogenic, an earlier analysis of some 540 of the donors relied on high-throughput TCR beta sequencing. Alongside the repertoire data, information on donor age, sex, ethnicity and CMV serostatus was compiled. A later genetic analysis used genome-wide SNP genotypes for about 65% of the roughly 700 donors, treating that subset as a discovery cohort. Every repertoire in the discovery cohort had been generated on one and the same sequencing platform. HLA typing included class I and class II loci at four-digit resolution. The number of donors typed differed by locus, with roughly 620-630 for A, B, C, DRB1 and DQB1, about 500 for DQA1, over 600 for DPA1, and some 470 for DPB1. Roughly five DR-DQ haplotypes were treated as single units for association and clustering because of strong linkage in the cohort. Across some 400 genotyped donors of the cohort, an average of about 240,000 unique TCR beta nucleotide sequences per donor were sequenced, and around 20% of those sequences were non-productive. Results and caveats for the whole study, not just this receptor: The authors suggested that the approach could potentially be extended to other disease states and immunological phenotypes. A group of highly shared sequence variants was considered likely to be a technical artifact of the sequencing pipeline. In an earlier analysis of some 550 of the donors, most TCR beta V segments were observed in productive rearrangements about 90% or about 30% of the time, broadly matching IMGT annotations. Because counts were too low, roughly 18 rarely observed V segments, including chromosome 9 orphons, were left out of the earlier analysis of roughly 600 of the donors. Compared with the approximately 700-donor mean, donors in an Asian-associated ancestry cluster had fewer N-insertions in productive TCRs, according to a later genetic analysis. The classifier was reported to diagnose cytomegalovirus status with high specificity and sensitivity in both the original and validation cohorts. CMV serostatus was the only immune exposure information available for the cohort. Only TCR beta chains were sequenced in this cohort, and the absence of alpha or paired-chain data limited detectable features. The study gave a list of more than 150 TCR beta chains associated with cytomegalovirus. Most TCR sequences were seen in very few donors, while some public TCRs were found in many individuals. A further reported finding was that TCR beta sequences accurately predicted the HLA-A and HLA-B alleles for most subjects in the first cohort. In vitro tests confirmed that a few of the cytomegalovirus-associated TCR beta chains recognize cytomegalovirus antigens. In a later analysis, about 16,000 TCR beta sequences were associated with specific HLA alleles at a false discovery rate of 0.05. In a later genetic analysis, a missense DCLRE1C variant was associated with V-gene and J-gene trimming of TCR beta chains, and the association was replicated in an independent cohort. A later analysis found that HLA-associated TCR beta chains were more clonally expanded and had lower generation probabilities than equally common non-associated chains. In a later analysis, several top co-occurrence clusters were reported to appear linked to parvovirus B19, influenza, CMV and Epstein-Barr virus. Correlated functional status among segregating V segments might be attributable to linkage disequilibrium, but an unknown experimental factor could not be ruled out. A later analysis found that TCR association rates varied across HLA loci, with DRB1 alleles showing the most associated TCRs and HLA-C alleles the fewest. Because HLA typing was missing for some donors at each locus, association tests included only the typed subset. Assigning TCR associations to individual alleles was difficult when HLA alleles, especially DR and DQ, strongly co-occurred. Some IMGT-functional V segments, including TRBV6-2 and TRBV6-3, could not be told apart with the 87-base-pair reads, so those segments were excluded. Sequencing depth was assumed to be roughly uniform across donors in the presence/absence analyses, though that assumption may not hold. Most CMV-associated TCR beta chains appeared to be HLA-restricted in a later analysis, and the HLA associations seemed to be driven largely by CMV exposure.

Spanning cysteine to phenylalanine, the CDR3 consists of 16 amino acids. Only the CDR3 DNA is retained, 48 bases long and in frame from the first base. CDR1 is given as SGHNT and CDR2 as YYREEE, both from the germline V gene (reference sequence). Trimming accounts for 0 bases at V and 1 base at J, while the number of junction bases matched to no gene is 4. In total, 666 healthy bone marrow donors made up the cohort. At the time of sampling, every cohort member was nominally healthy, though immune exposures that went unrecorded were likely present. The donor tested CMV seronegative and was one of the 352 seronegative cohort members. Every donor gave a peripheral blood sample, and the peripheral blood mononuclear cells from that sample were used for TCR beta sequencing. The Qiagen DNeasy Blood Extraction Kit was used to extract genomic DNA from the blood cell samples. Turning to this clone: The antigen it binds to is not known.

The protocol used for the library was the immunoSEQ multiplex PCR assay. For the multiplex PCR, a mixture combining 60 forward primers for TCR Vbeta segments and 13 reverse primers for TCR Jbeta segments was used. A multiplex PCR assay on genomic DNA amplified the CDR3 region of rearranged TCR beta genes. Amplified TCR beta libraries were sequenced as 87-base-pair reads on the Illumina HiSeq System. In the paper's pipeline: In a later analysis, tens of millions of unique TCR beta chains were counted across the approximately 640 repertoires, and some 10 million of these chains were shared by at least two donors. Raw reads were error-corrected and collapsed into unique sequences with a nearest-neighbor algorithm that merged closely related sequences to remove PCR and sequencing errors. V, D and J gene segments were assigned by aligning CDR3 sequences to IMGT reference sequences. For a sequence to be retained, a match of at least six nucleotides was required to both a V gene segment and a J gene segment. A rearrangement counted as productive if the CDR3 had no stop codons and remained in frame with V and J, and every other rearrangement counted as non-productive. Following IMGT convention, CDR3 was defined as the stretch from the second conserved V-encoded cysteine up to the conserved J-encoded phenylalanine. In an earlier analysis of roughly 610 of the donors, sequences lacking an unambiguous match to a single V gene segment were excluded. An earlier analysis of 587 of the donors classified V segments as functional when productive rearrangements were above 56.7% and as segregating when the standard deviation between donors was above 5%. A statistical classification framework was built for diagnosing cytomegalovirus status from the catalog of TCR beta chain sequences. V and J gene assignment, in a later analysis, came from comparing TCR nucleotide sequences with IMGT/GENE-DB human TR gene sequences. In a later analysis, CDR3 sequences and most-parsimonious VDJ recombination scenarios were assigned using the TCRdist pipeline. In a later analysis, each TCR beta chain was defined by its CDR3 amino acid sequence together with its V-gene family, and reads without a unique V-gene family were excluded. To address suspected cross-contamination and a sequencing artifact, a later analysis removed 550 to 750 highly shared, low-generation-probability nucleotide sequences. In a later analysis, a clonal expansion index was calculated for each public chain from normalized within-repertoire ranks of inferred template counts. Generation probabilities in a later analysis came from a VDJ recombination model fitted to out-of-frame rearrangements, and those results were checked against IGoR. In a later analysis, hypergeometric tests were used to score TCR-TCR, TCR-HLA and TCR-CMV co-occurrence, with a repertoire-size bias correction applied to TCR pairs. False discovery rates were estimated in a later analysis by permuting HLA or CMV assignments 20 times. In a later analysis, co-occurring TCRs were grouped using DBSCAN, with TCRdist sequence similarity added in when clustering inside HLA-allele-positive subsets. Co-occurrence clustering excluded repertoires with fewer than 30,000 or more than 120,000 public chains, plus five with anomalous nucleotide sharing. TCRdb retrieved this table from immuneACCESS and kept in-frame rearrangements only. Not all clones are present; in checked studies, unresolved V genes account for under half, and no reason is known for the remainder. The V and J calls and the clone size are those of that table, but D and trimming were determined from the DNA. This sample's records show around 150,000 clones. The top ten clonotypes cover 1% to 1.5% of the sample.

Sequencing was done on a sample of PBMCs. This chain joins TRBV5-4 to TRBJ1-1, with TRBD1 matching 9 junction bases. This clonotype was sampled from a woman aged 60 to 75 in good health and CMV-seronegative. In nucleotide form, the sequence is TGTGCCAGCAGCTTGGAACAGGGGGCGAGGAACACTGAAGCTTTCTTT. It translates as CASSLEQGARNTEAFF.